This T cell receptor beta chain was sequenced during a study of T cell changes during pregnancy in multiple sclerosis. The protocol was immunoSEQ multiplex PCR, while the TCRdb copy is restricted to in-frame clones and leaves out a portion. This repertoire shows some 56,000 clones, 92% found once; its top ten account for about 2.5%. Germline lookup yields CDR1 SNHLY and CDR2 FYNNEI. The CDR3 runs 13 residues. V gave up 7 bases and J gave up 1 base; unmatched junction bases: 2. The sequence was collected from a female donor in good health, enrolled as a control in a pregnancy study. This chain uses TRBV2 with TRBJ2-7; 9 bases line up with TRBD2. The sample here was peripheral blood, taken in the third trimester of pregnancy. The CDR3 here is CASNLAGSYEQYF. CDR3 coding DNA: TGTGCCAGCAACCTAGCGGGGTCCTACGAGCAGTACTTC.